A single sample gave rise to the 21 T cell receptor beta chains below, sequenced in a study of somatic mutations in cytotoxic T cells in rheumatoid arthritis. Produced via immunoSEQ multiplex PCR; TCRdb's table is partial and in-frame only. The sample shows some 20,000 clones, under 85% of them seen only once. Sequencing used CD8+ T cells sorted from blood. Receptors originate from an adult with rheumatoid arthritis.

This clone was counted a few times. The chain carries TRBV5-1 and TRBJ1-6, with 7 bases aligning to TRBD1. Trimming at V came to 2 bases and at J to 5 bases, leaving 7 bases not matched to a gene. CDR1 and CDR2 from the germline V gene are SGHRS and YFSETQ. This CDR3 is 16 amino acids long. As DNA, the CDR3 is TGCGCCAGCAGCTTAACATACAGGGGAAATAATTCACCCCTCCACTTT. Translating it yields CASSLTYRGNNSPLHF.

This clone was counted a few times. V usage is TRBV2 and J usage is TRBJ1-1; D uncertain. CDR1 and CDR2 (germline): SNHLY, FYNNEI. This CDR3 is built from 11 residues. V was clipped by 8 bases and J by 0 bases, with 4 bases between them. CDR3 sequence reads: CASPMNTEAFF. Here the CDR3 DNA reads TGTGCCAGCCCCATGAACACTGAAGCTTTCTTT.

This clone was seen a single time. The chain employs TRBV5-5 and TRBJ1-1; D might be TRBD1 (6 bases). V was pared by 4 bases and J by 7 bases, with 14 bases between. The CDR3 is 13 residues long. The germline V gene has CDR1 SGHKS and CDR2 YYEKEE (reference sequence). The CDR3 protein is CASSVWTEDEAFF. As DNA, the CDR3 is TGTGCCAGCAGCGTCTGGACAGAAGATGAAGCTTTCTTT.

This clone was detected only a few times. The genes are TRBV7-9 and TRBJ2-4; TRBD1 agrees at 8 bases. Germline loops: CDR1 SEHNR, CDR2 FQNEAQ (reference sequence). V was pared by 0 bases and J by 3 bases, with 4 bases of the junction left unmatched. The CDR3 contains 16 residues. The CDR3 coding sequence is TGTGCCAGCAGCTTAGCCAGGGGGCTAGGCAAAAACATTCAGTACTTC. This sequence encodes CASSLARGLGKNIQYF.

The rearrangement uses TRBV14 and TRBJ1-2; D perhaps matches TRBD1 (6 bases). The CDR3 is 12 residues long. Trimming took 4 bases from V and 7 from J, leaving 10 bases between them. Germline CDR1 SGHDN, CDR2 FVKESK. CDR3 protein: CASSRGGLGYTF. In nucleotides, the CDR3 is TGTGCCAGCAGCCGCGGGGGGCTTGGCTACACCTTC.

V usage is TRBV7-3 and J usage is TRBJ2-1; 12 nucleotides line up with TRBD2. The CDR3 has 15 residues. Germline V gives CDR1 SGHTA, CDR2 FQGTGA. V was clipped by 4 bases and J by 9 bases; unmatched bases: 7. The CDR3 loop reads CASSSGLAGPGEQFF. The CDR3 DNA reads TGTGCCAGCAGCTCCGGACTAGCGGGGCCAGGTGAGCAGTTCTTC.

This chain joins TRBV28 and TRBJ1-2; TRBD1 matches 7 bases. The CDR3 is 13 amino acids. V shed 3 bases and J 3 bases; nucleotides not matched to a gene: 1. Germline V lookup: CDR1 MDHEN, CDR2 SYDVKM. CDR3 amino acids: CASSFQGDYGYTF. The CDR3 coding sequence is TGTGCCAGCAGTTTTCAGGGGGACTATGGCTACACCTTC.

The chain uses TRBV28 and TRBJ1-2; TRBD1 might be the D (6 bases). The germline V and J ends were trimmed by 1 base and 8 bases, with 8 bases remaining between them. The CDR3 contains 12 residues. The germline V gene encodes CDR1 MDHEN and CDR2 SYDVKM. CDR3 sequence reads: CASSLLGQGYTF. The CDR3, as DNA: TGTGCCAGCAGTTTATTAGGACAGGGCTACACCTTC.

Only one count was recorded for this clone. The genes are TRBV9 and TRBJ2-3; no firm D call. Germline-derived CDR1 and CDR2 are SGDLS and YYNGEE. The CDR3 sequence is 13 residues long. Trimming cost V 0 bases and J 4 bases, with 6 bases left between them. The CDR3 DNA sequence: TGTGCCAGCAGCGTAGAGGTTCCAGATACGCAGTATTTT. Its protein is CASSVEVPDTQYF. The whole variable domain, filled in from reference TRBV9 and TRBJ2-3, reads DSGVTQTPKHLITATGQRVTLRCSPRSGDLSVYWYQQSLDQGLQFLIQYYNGEERAKGNILERFSAQQFPDLHSELNLSSLELGDSALYFCASSVEVPDTQYFGPGTRLTVL.

In DNA, the CDR3 is TGTGCCAGTAGAACCCCGAGGAGCTTTGGCAATCAGCCCCAGCATTTT. Translated, it gives CASRTPRSFGNQPQHF. The chain uses TRBV19 and TRBJ1-5; D gene ambiguous. Germline CDR1 and CDR2: LNHDA and SQIVND (reference sequence). This CDR3 contains 16 residues. V lost 6 bases and J lost 2, with 17 bases in between.

The chain couples TRBV27 to TRBJ1-1; D unresolved. Trimming pared 11 bases from V and 1 base from J, leaving 11 bases between. CDR1 and CDR2 (germline): MNHEY, SMNVEV (reference sequence). CDR3 length equals 12 residues. CDR3 coding DNA: TGTGCCGCCCTGGGAGGGAACACTGAAGCTTTCTTT. Amino acid sequence: CAALGGNTEAFF.

V and J are TRBV4-2 and TRBJ2-1; 7 nucleotides match TRBD2. The CDR3 runs to 15 residues. Trimming cost V 3 bases and J 7 bases; bases outside gene matches: 9. CDR1 and CDR2 (germline): LGHNA, YNFKEQ. The CDR3 region has the DNA TGTGCCAGCAGCCACGAAGGAGGCGGGAGAAATGAGCAGTTCTTC. Protein sequence: CASSHEGGGRNEQFF.

The V and J genes are TRBV6-1 and TRBJ1-5; the D is unclear. CDR3 size: 14 residues. The V and J ends lost 2 bases and 4 bases respectively, with 9 bases between them. Per germline, CDR1 MNHNS and CDR2 SASEGT. The DNA for the CDR3 is TGTGCCAGCAGTGAATCGGAGGAGAATCAGCCCCAGCATTTT. Translation gives CASSESEENQPQHF.

A single count supports this clone. V and J are TRBV7-9 and TRBJ1-3; possibly TRBD1 for D (5 bases). The CDR3 contains 17 residues. The germline gives CDR1 SEHNR, CDR2 FQNEAQ (reference sequence). V shed 5 bases and J shed 0 bases, with 17 bases lying between them. DNA of the CDR3: TGTGCCAGCAGCCTGGGGCCCGAGACTCCCTCTGGAAACACCATATATTTT. It translates to CASSLGPETPSGNTIYF.

This clone was detected a few times. The chain is built from TRBV7-2 and TRBJ2-5; 8 positions match TRBD2. Germline V CDR1 and CDR2: SGHTA, FQGNSA. The CDR3 contains 18 residues. J gave up 7 bases and V 2 bases, and 18 bases lay outside the gene matches. CDR3: CASSLQGRREATGVTQYF. CDR3 DNA: TGTGCCAGCAGCTTACAGGGGCGGCGGGAGGCCACCGGGGTGACCCAGTACTTC.

This chain connects TRBV4-1 to TRBJ2-3, with TRBD2 identical over 7 bases. V was clipped by 4 bases and J by 6 bases; unmatched bases: 13. The CDR3 extends over 16 amino acids. Germline CDR1 and CDR2: MGHRA and YSYEKL. The CDR3 spells CASSPIPAGRLDTQYF. CDR3 sequence (DNA): TGCGCCAGCAGCCCCATCCCAGCGGGGAGGCTTGATACGCAGTATTTT.

The V gene is TRBV10-3, the J gene TRBJ2-3; D ambiguous. The CDR3 sequence is 15 residues long. Trimming took off 6 bases at V and 0 bases at J, with 13 bases between the two ends. Germline V gene data show CDR1 as ENHRY and CDR2 as SYGVKD. This CDR3 is CAIRTSLGSTDTQYF. Written as DNA, the CDR3 is TGTGCCATCAGGACATCCCTCGGAAGCACAGATACGCAGTATTTT.

The CDR3 DNA follows: TGTGCCAGCACCTCCGTGGGTACTAATGAAAAACTGTTTTTT. It specifies CASTSVGTNEKLFF. This rearrangement joins TRBV27 to TRBJ1-4; D not certain. V dropped 7 bases and J dropped 2 bases, with 11 bases sitting between them. Germline V gives CDR1 MNHEY, CDR2 SMNVEV (reference sequence). The CDR3 extends over 14 amino acids.

This clone was observed a single time. The chain employs TRBV6-5 and TRBJ2-3; D call uncertain. The CDR3 is 14 amino acids. Germline V gene data show CDR1 as MNHEY and CDR2 as SVGAGI. Between the trimmed V and J ends, which lost 5 bases and 2 bases, there was a span of 11 bases. This CDR3 is CASSPIGSTDTQYF. In DNA form, the CDR3 reads TGTGCCAGCAGTCCAATCGGGTCCACAGATACGCAGTATTTT.

This chain links TRBV7-3 with TRBJ2-1; either TRBD1 or TRBD2 may supply D (5 bases each). Deletions cut 5 bases from V and 10 bases from J, with 15 bases between. This CDR3 region has 13 residues. Germline lookup yields CDR1 SGHTA and CDR2 FQGTGA. The CDR3 DNA sequence: TGTGCCAGCAGCCCCGGGGCTTTAGGGGAGCAGTTCTTC. Protein: CASSPGALGEQFF. The full variable domain, rest sourced from reference TRBV7-3 and TRBJ2-1, is GAGVSQTPSNKVTEKGKYVELRCDPISGHTALYWYRQSLGQGPEFLIYFQGTGAADDSGLPNDRFFAVRPEGSVSTLKIQRTERGDSAVYLCASSPGALGEQFFGPGTRLTVL.

V gene TRBV28 combines with J gene TRBJ1-2; no reliable D call. Germline values: CDR1 MDHEN, CDR2 SYDVKM. V was shortened by 9 bases and J by 4 bases, with 12 bases between the two germline ends. This CDR3 has 12 residues. CDR3 DNA: TGTGCCAGTTCAACACAGCGCTATGGCTACACCTTC. Translating it yields CASSTQRYGYTF.